The 2 T cell receptor beta chains presented below share a single source sample, sequenced in a study of blood T cell repertoires in COVID-19. Profiling relied on immunoSEQ multiplex PCR, and the TCRdb table lists in-frame clones only, not all of them. This sample has around 86,000 clones, with about 89% found just once. The sequencing sample was made of peripheral blood. The receptors derive from a human donor with acute or convalescent COVID-19. The donor label of this sample is uncertain.

The chain recombines TRBV19 with TRBJ1-6; 8 bases match TRBD1. Trimming took 6 bases from V and 6 from J; bases not matched to a gene: 4. Germline V CDR1 and CDR2: LNHDA, SQIVND (reference sequence). The CDR3 covers 14 residues. The CDR3 spells CASRLGTGNSPLHF. CDR3 DNA sequence: TGTGCCAGTAGACTGGGGACAGGTAATTCACCCCTCCACTTT. Supplemented by reference TRBV19 and TRBJ1-6, the full variable domain reads DGGITQSPKYLFRKEGQNVTLSCEQNLNHDAMYWYRQDPGQGLRLIYYSQIVNDFQKGDIAEGYSVSREKKESFPLTVTSAQKNPTAFYLCASRLGTGNSPLHFGNGTRLTVT.

The CDR3 protein is CASSPPSGASYNEQFF. CDR3 coding DNA: TGTGCCAGCAGCCCCCCCAGCGGGGCTTCCTACAATGAGCAGTTCTTC. The chain couples TRBV3-1 (or the pseudogene TRBV3-2) to TRBJ2-1; 7 bases are a match to TRBD2. The CDR3 is 16 amino acids. Trimming at V came to 4 bases and at J to 1 base, leaving 7 bases not matched to a gene. Germline values: CDR1 LGHDT, CDR2 YNNKEL (reference sequence).